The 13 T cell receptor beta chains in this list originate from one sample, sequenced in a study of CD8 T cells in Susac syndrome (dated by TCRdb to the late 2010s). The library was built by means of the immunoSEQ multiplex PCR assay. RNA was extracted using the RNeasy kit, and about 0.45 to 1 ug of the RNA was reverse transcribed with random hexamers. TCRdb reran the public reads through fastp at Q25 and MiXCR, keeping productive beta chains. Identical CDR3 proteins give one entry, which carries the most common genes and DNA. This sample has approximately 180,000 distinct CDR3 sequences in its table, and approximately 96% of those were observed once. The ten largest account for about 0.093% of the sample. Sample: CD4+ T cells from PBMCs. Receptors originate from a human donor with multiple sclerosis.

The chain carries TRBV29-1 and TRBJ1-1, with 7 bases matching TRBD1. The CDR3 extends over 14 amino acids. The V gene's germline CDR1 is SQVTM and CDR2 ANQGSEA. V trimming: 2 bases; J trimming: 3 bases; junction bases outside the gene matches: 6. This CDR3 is CSVERGRRHTEAFF. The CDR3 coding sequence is TGCAGCGTTGAAAGGGGGCGAAGACACACTGAAGCTTTCTTT.

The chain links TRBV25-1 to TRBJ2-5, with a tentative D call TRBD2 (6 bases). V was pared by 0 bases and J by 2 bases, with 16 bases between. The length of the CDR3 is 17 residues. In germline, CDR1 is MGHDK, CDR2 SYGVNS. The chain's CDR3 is CASSEYGAGPLQETQYF. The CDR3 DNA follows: TGTGCCAGCAGTGAATATGGGGCGGGGCCGCTACAAGAGACCCAGTACTTC.

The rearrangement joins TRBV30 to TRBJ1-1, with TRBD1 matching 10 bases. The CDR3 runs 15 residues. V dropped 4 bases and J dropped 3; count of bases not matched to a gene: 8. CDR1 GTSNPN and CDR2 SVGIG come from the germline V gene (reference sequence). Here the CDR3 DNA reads TGTGCCTGGACGGGACAGGGGTACTCAGACACTGAAGCTTTCTTT. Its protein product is CAWTGQGYSDTEAFF.

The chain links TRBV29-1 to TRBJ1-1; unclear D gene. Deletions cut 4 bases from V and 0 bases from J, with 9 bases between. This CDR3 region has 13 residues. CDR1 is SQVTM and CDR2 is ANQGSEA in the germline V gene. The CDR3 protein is CSVATIMNTEAFF. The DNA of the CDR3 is TGCAGCGTTGCTACCATCATGAACACTGAAGCTTTCTTT.

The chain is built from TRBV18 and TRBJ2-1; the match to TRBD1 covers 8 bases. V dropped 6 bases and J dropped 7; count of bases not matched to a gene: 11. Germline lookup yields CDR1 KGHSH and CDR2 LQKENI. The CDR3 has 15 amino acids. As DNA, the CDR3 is TGTGCCAGCTCCCCCTCGGACAGGGTAGGGAATGAGCAGTTCTTC. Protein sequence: CASSPSDRVGNEQFF.

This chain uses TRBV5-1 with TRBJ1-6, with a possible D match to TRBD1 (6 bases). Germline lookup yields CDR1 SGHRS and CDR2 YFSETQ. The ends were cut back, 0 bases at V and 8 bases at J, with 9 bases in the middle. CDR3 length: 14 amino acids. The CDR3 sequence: CASSLAGVDSPLHF. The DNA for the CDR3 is TGCGCCAGCAGCTTGGCAGGGGTTGATTCACCCCTCCACTTT.

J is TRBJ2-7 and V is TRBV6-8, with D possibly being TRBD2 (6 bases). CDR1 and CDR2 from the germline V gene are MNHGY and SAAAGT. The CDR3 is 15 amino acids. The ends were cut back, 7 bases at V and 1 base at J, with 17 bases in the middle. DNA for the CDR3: TGTGCCAGCAATTCCTTGACTAGTACGTCCTACGAGCAGTACTTC. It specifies CASNSLTSTSYEQYF.

The CDR3 sequence is CASSLGRQPYGYTF. In DNA form, the CDR3 reads TGTGCCAGCAGCTTAGGCCGTCAGCCCTATGGCTACACCTTC. The chain has TRBV11-2 and TRBJ1-2; no firm D call. Germline assignment: CDR1 SGHAT and CDR2 FQNNGV. The ends were cut back, 1 base at V and 4 bases at J, with 10 bases in the middle. This CDR3 spans 14 amino acids.

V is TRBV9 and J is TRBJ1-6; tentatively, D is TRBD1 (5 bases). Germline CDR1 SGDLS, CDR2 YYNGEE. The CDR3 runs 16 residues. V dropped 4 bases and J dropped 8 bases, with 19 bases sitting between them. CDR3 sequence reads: CASSNRASGVDSPLHF. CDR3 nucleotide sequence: TGTGCCAGCAGCAACCGGGCCTCGGGGGTTGATTCACCCCTCCACTTT.

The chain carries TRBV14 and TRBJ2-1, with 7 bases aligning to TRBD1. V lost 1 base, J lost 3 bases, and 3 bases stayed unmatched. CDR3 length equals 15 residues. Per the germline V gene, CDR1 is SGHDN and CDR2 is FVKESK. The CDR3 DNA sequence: TGTGCCAGCAGCCAAGTGGGACAGTACTACAATGAGCAGTTCTTC. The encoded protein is CASSQVGQYYNEQFF.

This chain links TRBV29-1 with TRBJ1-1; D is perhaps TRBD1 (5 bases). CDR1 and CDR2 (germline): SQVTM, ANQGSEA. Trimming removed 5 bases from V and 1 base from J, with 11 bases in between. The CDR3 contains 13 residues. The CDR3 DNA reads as TGCAGCGTTTCCACAGGCGCGAACACTGAAGCTTTCTTT. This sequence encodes CSVSTGANTEAFF.

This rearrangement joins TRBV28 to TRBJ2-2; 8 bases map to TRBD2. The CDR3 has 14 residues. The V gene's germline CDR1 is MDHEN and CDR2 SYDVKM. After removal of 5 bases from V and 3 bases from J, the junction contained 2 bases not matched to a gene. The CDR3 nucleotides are TGTGCCAGCAGTAGCGGGGGTCACACCGGGGAGCTGTTTTTT. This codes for CASSSGGHTGELFF. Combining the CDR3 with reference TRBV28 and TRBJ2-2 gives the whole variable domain DVKVTQSSRYLVKRTGEKVFLECVQDMDHENMFWYRQDPGLGLRLIYFSYDVKMKEKGDIPEGYSVSREKKERFSLILESASTNQTSMYLCASSSGGHTGELFFGEGSRLTVL.

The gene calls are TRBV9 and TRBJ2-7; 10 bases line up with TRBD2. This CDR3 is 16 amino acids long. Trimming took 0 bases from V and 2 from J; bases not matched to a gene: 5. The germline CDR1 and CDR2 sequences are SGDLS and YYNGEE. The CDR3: CASSVGPAGGAYEQYF. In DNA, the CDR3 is TGTGCCAGCAGCGTAGGGCCAGCGGGGGGGGCCTACGAGCAGTACTTC.